This note documents a single T cell receptor beta chain sequence. The antigen this receptor binds is unknown. The sample holds no much larger clone one base away, and base qualities are not on file. The trial excluded patients who had a history of autoimmune disease or were on systemic immunosuppression. Peripheral blood for TCR sequencing was collected from all dose cohorts at baseline, on cycle 4 day 1, and on cycle 7 day 1. The samples were taken from a phase I, first-in-human, multicenter, open-label dose-escalation trial of ivuxolimab. The trial enrolled adults with locally advanced or metastatic head and neck squamous cell, hepatocellular, melanoma or renal cell carcinoma. CD4+ and CD8+ T cells were sorted separately from peripheral blood before TCR sequencing. This sample was taken from a study of OX40 agonist ivuxolimab in advanced cancers. General notes on the study: Ivuxolimab was an agonistic, fully human IgG2 monoclonal antibody directed against OX40 (CD134), a costimulatory receptor. Intravenous ivuxolimab was administered to patients every 2 weeks at six dose levels: 0.01, 0.1, 0.3, 1.5, 3 and 10 mg/kg. Of the approximately 50 dose-escalation patients, hepatocellular carcinoma was present in about 20, melanoma in roughly 15, renal cell carcinoma in 9 and head and neck cancer in 9. In the dose-escalation cohort, approximately 83% of patients were male, and the mean age was 60 years with a range of roughly 20 to 79. Patients were allowed to have had prior anti-PD-1, anti-PD-L1 or anti-CTLA-4 therapy, and approximately 37% of the dose-escalation patients had been treated with checkpoint inhibitors. Three dose-escalation patients achieved partial responses, one with hepatocellular carcinoma and two with cutaneous melanoma. The point of sequencing TCRbeta in the periphery was to test whether ivuxolimab changed TCR sequence diversity and drove clonal T-cell expansion. The paper describes the monotherapy dose-escalation part (N = 52 patients) of the phase I trial of ivuxolimab. The paper's findings and limits, for the study overall: Partial responders in the 0.1-3.0 mg/kg groups had among the lowest normalized peripheral clonal expansion, especially among CD8+ T cells. Low levels of normalized T-cell clonal expansion were also seen in some patients who did not respond. Clonal expansion of both CD4+ and CD8+ blood T cells was observed from baseline to week 6 at doses 0.1 to 3.0 mg/kg. After ivuxolimab, CD8+ T cells had more expanded clones than CD4+ T cells on average. Antigen specificity was not determined for the clonally expanded peripheral T cells.

CDR1 and CDR2 (SGHAT, FQNNGV) derive from the germline V gene. The CDR3 holds 15 amino acids from the cysteine to the phenylalanine. The entry retains the CDR3 DNA only, 45 bases that are in frame from base 1. V gives up 0 bases and J gives up 6 bases, and the segment between their germline ends measures 13 bases. To sequence the TCRbeta CDR3 region, genomic DNA was isolated from the sorted cells. The immunoSEQ Assay was used for sequencing of TCRbeta CDR3 regions. TCRdb carries this immuneACCESS record with in-frame sequences only. Its versions omit some clonotypes, under half of them owing to an unresolved V gene in the studies checked, with the rest unexplained. The sample includes 40,000 to 45,000 clones, with approximately 90% observed a single time. The ten top clones hold approximately 14% of the sample.

In this chain, TRBV11-2 is recombined with TRBJ2-3; the D segment is perhaps TRBD1 or TRBD2, each sharing 6 matched bases. Sequences were derived from CD4+ or CD8+ T cells sorted from blood, sampled in a trial of the OX40 agonist ivuxolimab. This sequence originates from an adult with an advanced solid tumor such as melanoma, head and neck, liver or kidney cancer. The DNA sequence reads TGTGCCAGCAGCTTAGATGCGCCGGGGGCGGATACGCAGTATTTT. This is translated as CASSLDAPGADTQYF.